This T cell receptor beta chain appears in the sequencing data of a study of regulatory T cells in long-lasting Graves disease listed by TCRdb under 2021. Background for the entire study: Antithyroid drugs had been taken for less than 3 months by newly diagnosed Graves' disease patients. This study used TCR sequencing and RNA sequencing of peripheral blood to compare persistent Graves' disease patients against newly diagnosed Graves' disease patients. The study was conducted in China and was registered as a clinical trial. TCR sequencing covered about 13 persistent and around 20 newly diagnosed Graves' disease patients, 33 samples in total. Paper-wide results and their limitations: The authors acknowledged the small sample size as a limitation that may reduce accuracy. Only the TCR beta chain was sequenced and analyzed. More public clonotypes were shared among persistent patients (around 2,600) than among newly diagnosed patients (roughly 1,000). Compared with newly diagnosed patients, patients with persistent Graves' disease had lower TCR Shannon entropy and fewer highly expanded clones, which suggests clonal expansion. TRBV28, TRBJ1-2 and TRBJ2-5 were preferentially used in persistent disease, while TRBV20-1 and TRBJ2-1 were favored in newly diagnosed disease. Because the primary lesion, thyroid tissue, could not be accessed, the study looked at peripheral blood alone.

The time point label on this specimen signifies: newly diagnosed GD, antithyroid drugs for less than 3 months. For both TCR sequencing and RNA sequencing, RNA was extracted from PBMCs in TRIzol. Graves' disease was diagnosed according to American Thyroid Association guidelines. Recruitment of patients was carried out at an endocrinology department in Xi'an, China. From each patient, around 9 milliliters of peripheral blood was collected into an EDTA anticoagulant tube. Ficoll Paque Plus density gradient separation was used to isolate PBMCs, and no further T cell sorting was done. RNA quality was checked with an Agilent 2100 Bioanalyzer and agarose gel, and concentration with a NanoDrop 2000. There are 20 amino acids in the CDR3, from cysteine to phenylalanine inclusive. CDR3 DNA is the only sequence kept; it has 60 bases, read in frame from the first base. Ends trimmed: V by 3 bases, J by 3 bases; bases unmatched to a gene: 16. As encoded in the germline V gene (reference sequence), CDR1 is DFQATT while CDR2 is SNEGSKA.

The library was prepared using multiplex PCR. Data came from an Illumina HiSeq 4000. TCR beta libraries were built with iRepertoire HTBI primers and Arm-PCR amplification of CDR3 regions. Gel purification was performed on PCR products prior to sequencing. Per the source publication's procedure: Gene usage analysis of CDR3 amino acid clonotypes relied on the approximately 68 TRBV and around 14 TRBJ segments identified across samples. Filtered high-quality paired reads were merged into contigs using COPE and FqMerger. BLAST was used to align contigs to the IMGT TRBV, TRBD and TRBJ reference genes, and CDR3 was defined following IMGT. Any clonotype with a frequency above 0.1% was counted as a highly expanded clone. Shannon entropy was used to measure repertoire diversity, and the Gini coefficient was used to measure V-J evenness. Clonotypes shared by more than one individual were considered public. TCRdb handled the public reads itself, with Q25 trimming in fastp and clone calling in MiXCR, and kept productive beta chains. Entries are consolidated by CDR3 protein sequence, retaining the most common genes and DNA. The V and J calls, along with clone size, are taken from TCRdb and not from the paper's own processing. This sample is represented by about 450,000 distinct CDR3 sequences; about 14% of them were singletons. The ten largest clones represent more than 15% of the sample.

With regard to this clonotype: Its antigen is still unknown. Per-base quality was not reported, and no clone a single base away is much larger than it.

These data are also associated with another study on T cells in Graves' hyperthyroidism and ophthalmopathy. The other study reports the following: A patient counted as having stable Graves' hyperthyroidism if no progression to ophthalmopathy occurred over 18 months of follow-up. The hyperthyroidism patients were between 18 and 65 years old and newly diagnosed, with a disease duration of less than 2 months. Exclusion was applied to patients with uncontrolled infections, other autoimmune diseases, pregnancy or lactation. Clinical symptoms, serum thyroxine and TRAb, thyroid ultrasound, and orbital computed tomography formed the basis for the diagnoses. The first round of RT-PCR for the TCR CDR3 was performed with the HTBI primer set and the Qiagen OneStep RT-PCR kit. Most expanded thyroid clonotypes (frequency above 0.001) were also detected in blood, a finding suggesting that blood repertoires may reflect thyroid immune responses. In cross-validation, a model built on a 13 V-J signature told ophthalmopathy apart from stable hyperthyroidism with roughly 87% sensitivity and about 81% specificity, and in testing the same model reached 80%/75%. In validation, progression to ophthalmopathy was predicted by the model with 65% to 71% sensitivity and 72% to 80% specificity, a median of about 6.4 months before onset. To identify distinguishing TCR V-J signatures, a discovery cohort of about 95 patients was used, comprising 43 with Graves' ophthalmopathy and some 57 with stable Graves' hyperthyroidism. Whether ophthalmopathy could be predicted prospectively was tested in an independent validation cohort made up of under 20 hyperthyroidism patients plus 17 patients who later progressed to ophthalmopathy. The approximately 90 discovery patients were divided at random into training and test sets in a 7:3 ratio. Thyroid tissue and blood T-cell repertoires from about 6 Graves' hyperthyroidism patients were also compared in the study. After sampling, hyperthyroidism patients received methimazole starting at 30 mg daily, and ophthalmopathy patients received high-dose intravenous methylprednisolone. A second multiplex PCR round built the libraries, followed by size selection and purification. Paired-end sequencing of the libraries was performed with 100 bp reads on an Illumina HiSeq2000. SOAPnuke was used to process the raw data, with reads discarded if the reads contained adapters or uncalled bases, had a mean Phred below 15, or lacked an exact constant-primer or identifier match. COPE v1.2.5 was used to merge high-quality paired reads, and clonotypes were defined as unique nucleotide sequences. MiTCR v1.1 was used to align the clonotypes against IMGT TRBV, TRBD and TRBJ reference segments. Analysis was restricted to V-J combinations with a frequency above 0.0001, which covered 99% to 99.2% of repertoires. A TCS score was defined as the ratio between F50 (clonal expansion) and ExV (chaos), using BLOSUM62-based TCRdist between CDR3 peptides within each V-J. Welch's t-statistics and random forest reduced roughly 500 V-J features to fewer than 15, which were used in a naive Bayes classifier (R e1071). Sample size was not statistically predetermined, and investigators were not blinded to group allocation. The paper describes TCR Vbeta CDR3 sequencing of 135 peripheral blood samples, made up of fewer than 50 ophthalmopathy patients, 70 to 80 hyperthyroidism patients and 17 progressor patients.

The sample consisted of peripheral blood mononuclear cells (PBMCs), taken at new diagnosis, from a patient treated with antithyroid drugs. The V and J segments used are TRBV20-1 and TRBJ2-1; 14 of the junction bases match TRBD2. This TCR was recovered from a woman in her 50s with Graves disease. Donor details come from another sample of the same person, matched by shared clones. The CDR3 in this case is CSARDLRGTSGRALYNEQFF. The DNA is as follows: TGCAGTGCTAGGGACCTTCGCGGGACTAGCGGGAGAGCTCTCTACAATGAGCAGTTCTTC.